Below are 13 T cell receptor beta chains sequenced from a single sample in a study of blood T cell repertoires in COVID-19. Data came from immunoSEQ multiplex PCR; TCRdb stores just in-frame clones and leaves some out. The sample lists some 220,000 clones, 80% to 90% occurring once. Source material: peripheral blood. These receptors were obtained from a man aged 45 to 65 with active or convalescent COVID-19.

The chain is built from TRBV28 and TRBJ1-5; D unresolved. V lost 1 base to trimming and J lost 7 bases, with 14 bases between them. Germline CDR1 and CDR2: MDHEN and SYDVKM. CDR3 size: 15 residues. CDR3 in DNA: TGTGCCAGCAGTTTATCGGGAAGAGGAGACCAGCCCCAGCATTTT. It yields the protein CASSLSGRGDQPQHF.

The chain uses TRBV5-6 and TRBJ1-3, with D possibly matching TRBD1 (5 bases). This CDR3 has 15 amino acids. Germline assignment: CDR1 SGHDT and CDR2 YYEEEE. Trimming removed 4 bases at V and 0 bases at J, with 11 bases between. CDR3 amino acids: CASSANRNSGNTIYF. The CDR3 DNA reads TGTGCCAGCAGCGCAAACAGGAACTCTGGAAACACCATATATTTT.

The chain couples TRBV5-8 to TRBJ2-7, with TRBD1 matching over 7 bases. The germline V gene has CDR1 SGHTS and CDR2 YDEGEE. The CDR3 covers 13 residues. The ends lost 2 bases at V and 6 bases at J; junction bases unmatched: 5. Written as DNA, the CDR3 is TGTGCCAGCAGCTTACAGGGGTCCGGCGAGCAGTACGTC. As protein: CASSLQGSGEQYV.

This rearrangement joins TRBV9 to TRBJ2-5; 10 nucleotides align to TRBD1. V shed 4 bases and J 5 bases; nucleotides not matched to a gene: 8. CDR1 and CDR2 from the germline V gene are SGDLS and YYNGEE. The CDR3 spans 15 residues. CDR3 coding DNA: TGTGCCAGCAGCTTCCGACAGGGGGCCCAGGAGACCCAGTACTTC. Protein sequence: CASSFRQGAQETQYF.

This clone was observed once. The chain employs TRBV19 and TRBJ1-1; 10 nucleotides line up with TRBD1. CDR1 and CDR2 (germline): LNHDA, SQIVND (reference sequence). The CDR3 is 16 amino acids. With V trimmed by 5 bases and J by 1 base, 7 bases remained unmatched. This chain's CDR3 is CASSVNWDRGNTEAFF. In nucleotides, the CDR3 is TGTGCCAGTAGTGTAAACTGGGACAGGGGGAACACTGAAGCTTTCTTT.

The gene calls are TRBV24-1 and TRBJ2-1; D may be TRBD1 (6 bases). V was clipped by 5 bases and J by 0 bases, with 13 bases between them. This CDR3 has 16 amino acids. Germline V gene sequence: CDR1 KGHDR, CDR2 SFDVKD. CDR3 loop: CATSGRQDNSYNEQFF. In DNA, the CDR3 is TGTGCCACCAGTGGGAGACAGGATAACTCCTACAATGAGCAGTTCTTC.

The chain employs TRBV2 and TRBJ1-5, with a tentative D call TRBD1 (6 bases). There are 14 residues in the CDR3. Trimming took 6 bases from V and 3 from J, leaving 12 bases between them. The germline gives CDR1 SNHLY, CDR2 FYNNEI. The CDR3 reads CASSQTGYNQPQHF. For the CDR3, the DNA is TGTGCCAGCAGCCAGACAGGTTACAATCAGCCCCAGCATTTT.

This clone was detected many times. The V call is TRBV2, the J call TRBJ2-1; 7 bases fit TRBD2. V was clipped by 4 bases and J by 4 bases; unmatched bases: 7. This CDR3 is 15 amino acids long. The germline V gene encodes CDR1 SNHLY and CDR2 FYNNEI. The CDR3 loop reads CASSGEGLKYNEQFF. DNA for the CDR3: TGTGCCAGCAGTGGGGAGGGCTTGAAGTACAATGAGCAGTTCTTC.

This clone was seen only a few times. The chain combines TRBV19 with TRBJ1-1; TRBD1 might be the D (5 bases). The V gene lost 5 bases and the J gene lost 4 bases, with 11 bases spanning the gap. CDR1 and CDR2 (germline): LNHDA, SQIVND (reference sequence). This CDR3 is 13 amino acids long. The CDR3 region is CASSVRVGTEAFF. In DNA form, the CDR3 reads TGTGCCAGTAGTGTCAGGGTAGGCACTGAAGCTTTCTTT.

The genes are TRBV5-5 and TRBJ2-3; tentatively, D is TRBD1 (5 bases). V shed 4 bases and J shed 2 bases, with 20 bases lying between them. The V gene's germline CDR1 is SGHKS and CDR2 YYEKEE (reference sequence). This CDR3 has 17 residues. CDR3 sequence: CASSGIQGVRATDTQYF. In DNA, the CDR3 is TGTGCCAGCAGCGGAATCCAAGGGGTGAGAGCCACAGATACGCAGTATTTT. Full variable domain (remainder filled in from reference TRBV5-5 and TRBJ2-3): DAGVTQSPTHLIKTRGQQVTLRCSPISGHKSVSWYQQVLGQGPQFIFQYYEKEERGRGNFPDRFSARQFPNYSSELNVNALLLGDSALYLCASSGIQGVRATDTQYFGPGTRLTVL.

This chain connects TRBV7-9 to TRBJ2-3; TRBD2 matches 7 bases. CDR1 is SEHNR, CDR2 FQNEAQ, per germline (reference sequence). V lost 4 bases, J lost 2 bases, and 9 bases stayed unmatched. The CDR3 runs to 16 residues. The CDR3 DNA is TGTGCCAGCAGCTCTCGGGACTATCACTCCACAGATACGCAGTATTTT. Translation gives CASSSRDYHSTDTQYF.

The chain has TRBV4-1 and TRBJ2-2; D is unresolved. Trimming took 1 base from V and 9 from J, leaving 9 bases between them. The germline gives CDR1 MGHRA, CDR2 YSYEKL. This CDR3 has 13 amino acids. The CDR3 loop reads CASSQVASRELFF. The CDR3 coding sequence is TGCGCCAGCAGCCAAGTGGCTAGTCGGGAGCTGTTTTTT.

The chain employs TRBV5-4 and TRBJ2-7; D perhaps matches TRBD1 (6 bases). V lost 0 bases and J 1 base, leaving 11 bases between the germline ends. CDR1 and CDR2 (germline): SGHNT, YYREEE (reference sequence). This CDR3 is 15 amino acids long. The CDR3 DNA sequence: TGTGCCAGCAGCTTGGGGTCAGGGGCTTCCTACGAGCAGTACTTC. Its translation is CASSLGSGASYEQYF.